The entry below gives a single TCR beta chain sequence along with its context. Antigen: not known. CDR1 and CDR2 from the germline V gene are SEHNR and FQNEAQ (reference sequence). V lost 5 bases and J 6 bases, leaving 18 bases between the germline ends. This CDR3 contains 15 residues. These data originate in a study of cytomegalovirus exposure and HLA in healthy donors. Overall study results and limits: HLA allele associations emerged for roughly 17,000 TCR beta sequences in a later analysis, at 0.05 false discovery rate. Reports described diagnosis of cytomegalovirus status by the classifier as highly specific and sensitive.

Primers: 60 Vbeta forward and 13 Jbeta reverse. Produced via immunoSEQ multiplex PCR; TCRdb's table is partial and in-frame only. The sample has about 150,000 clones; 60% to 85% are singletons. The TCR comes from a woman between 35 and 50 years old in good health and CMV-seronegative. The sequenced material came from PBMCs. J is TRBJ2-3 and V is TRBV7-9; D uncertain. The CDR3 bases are TGTGCCAGCAGCCTTCTGTCGAACACCAAGGATACGCAGTATTTT. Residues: CASSLLSNTKDTQYF.